The text below deals with one T cell receptor (beta chain). Its matching antigen is unknown. The data were taken from a study of shared clonotypes between healthy human individuals. Study conclusions and caveats: Shared clonotypes across all four donors exceeded non-shared ones in generation probability.

Trimming shortened V by 10 bases and J by 7 bases, and 20 bases separated the two germline ends. The CDR3 consists of 13 residues. CDR1 is ENHRY, CDR2 SYGVKD, per germline. Every one of the donors was a Caucasian adult that lived in Nashville, Tennessee. It was 150 to 250 ng DNA, around 32,000 T cell genomes, that sorted-subset replicate PCRs used. Generated by immunoSEQ multiplex PCR, the TCRdb table keeps only in-frame clones and is missing some. This table has about 1,500,000 clones, roughly 96% appearing once. The receptor's source is a man aged 25-45 years in good health. The chain couples TRBV10-3 to TRBJ2-7; weak D call: TRBD1 (6 bases). Sequences were obtained from naive CD4+ T cells sorted from blood. The subset denotes: CD45RA+ positively selected. Here the CDR3 reads CATLRDIQLEQYF. In DNA, the CDR3 is TGTGCCACCCTCCGGGACATTCAGTTGGAGCAGTACTTC.